The 4 T cell receptor beta chains below all came from one sample that was sequenced in a study of blood T cells in healthy people across ages. A sample-barcoded 5' primer and a J-beta primer mix were used in a second PCR of roughly 7 to 11 cycles. TCRdb re-called the 5' RACE reads through MiXCR, storing one row per CDR3 protein. The data contain about 690,000 distinct CDR3 sequences, approximately 40% of them singletons. The specimen was blood. The receptors originated from a man older than 75 in good health.

In this sample, this clonotype turned up a few times. CDR3 sequence: CASIPVGDPRVHEQFF. In DNA form, the CDR3 reads TGTGCCAGCATCCCGGTTGGGGATCCGAGGGTCCATGAGCAGTTCTTC. The chain uses TRBV6-2 or TRBV6-3 and TRBJ2-1; tentatively, D is TRBD2 (5 bases). The CDR3 covers 16 residues. V lost 7 bases to trimming and J lost 8 bases, with 24 bases between them. Germline-derived CDR1 and CDR2 are MNHEY and SVGEGT.

The chain uses TRBV20-1 and TRBJ2-1, with 9 positions matching TRBD2. CDR1 and CDR2 from the germline V gene are DFQATT and SNEGSKA (reference sequence). The CDR3 covers 15 residues. V lost 5 bases, J lost 2 bases, and 7 bases stayed unmatched. The CDR3 bases are TGCAGTGCTTCAACGACTAGCGGAGCCTACAATGAGCAGTTCTTC. Amino acids: CSASTTSGAYNEQFF.

The V gene is TRBV3-1, the J gene TRBJ1-1, with 7 bases identical to TRBD1. Per germline, CDR1 LGHDT and CDR2 YNNKEL (reference sequence). The J segment lost 0 bases and the V segment lost 1 base, leaving 11 bases of the junction unmatched. The CDR3 spans 18 residues. The CDR3 loop is CASSQVSFGQALNTEAFF. DNA for the CDR3: TGTGCCAGCAGCCAAGTATCCTTTGGACAGGCTTTGAACACTGAAGCTTTCTTT.

This clonotype was recorded once. This chain connects TRBV5-1 to TRBJ2-2; possibly TRBD2 for D (6 bases). Germline lookup yields CDR1 SGHRS and CDR2 YFSETQ. The CDR3 loop spans 15 amino acids. V was pared by 0 bases and J by 5 bases, with 11 bases between. DNA of the CDR3: TGCGCCAGCAGCTTGGGCCTTCGGGGGACCGGGGAGCTGTTTTTT. This translates into CASSLGLRGTGELFF.